This T cell receptor beta chain was profiled in a study of metastatic and nonmetastatic thyroid tumors. On the study more broadly: Repertoire comparisons spanned blood and tumor or nodule tissue from malignant and benign thyroid patients.

The CDR3 loop spans 18 amino acids. Germline values: CDR1 MDHEN, CDR2 SYDVKM. The germline V and J ends were trimmed by 6 bases and 3 bases, with 23 bases remaining between them. TCRdb used MiXCR to call clones anew from the PCR reads. This sample yields about 20,000 clones, of which less than 35% are seen a single time; 11% to 15% belongs to the top ten. Nobody among the patients had been given any treatment before thyroid surgery. Only a few counts were recorded for this clone. The sequence was obtained from a female donor with papillary thyroid cancer or a benign thyroid nodule (not recorded which). Some clones in this sample may be carry-over from other donors' samples. The material sequenced was blood. The chain joins TRBV28 to TRBJ1-4, with D possibly being TRBD1 (6 bases). This chain's CDR3 is CASRERGGASRSNEKLFF. The CDR3 coding sequence is TGTGCCAGCAGGGAGAGGGGGGGCGCATCTAGGTCTAATGAAAAACTGTTTTTT.